This T cell receptor (beta chain) was retrieved from a study of T cell responses to AZD1222 COVID-19 vaccine. Overall study findings and caveats: Mapped onto spike, vaccine-associated CD4 TCRs spanned it and were dominant at 160-218 and 743-854. The donor group comprised mostly white British people and more females; the analysis possibly underestimated clonal diversity. Repertoire collection took place solely once the T cell response had peaked. Spike-specific TCR repertoires showed rising breadth and depth after two AZD1222 doses.

The germline V and J ends were trimmed by 6 bases and 1 base, with 9 bases remaining between them. Germline V gene data show CDR1 as MNHEY and CDR2 as SVGAGI. The CDR3 has 13 amino acids. Data came from immunoSEQ multiplex PCR; TCRdb stores just in-frame clones and leaves some out. The sample carries some 180,000 clones, around 90% recorded once. Points on this clone: Its antigen is currently unknown.

Sequenced material: peripheral blood, taken 28 days after the second AZD1222 dose. The origin of this receptor is an adult who received the AZD1222 COVID-19 vaccine. The rearrangement joins TRBV6-5 to TRBJ1-1; unclear D gene. The CDR3 DNA reads TGTGCCAGCAGCCCCCCCGGGAACACTGAAGCTTTCTTT. This translates into CASSPPGNTEAFF.